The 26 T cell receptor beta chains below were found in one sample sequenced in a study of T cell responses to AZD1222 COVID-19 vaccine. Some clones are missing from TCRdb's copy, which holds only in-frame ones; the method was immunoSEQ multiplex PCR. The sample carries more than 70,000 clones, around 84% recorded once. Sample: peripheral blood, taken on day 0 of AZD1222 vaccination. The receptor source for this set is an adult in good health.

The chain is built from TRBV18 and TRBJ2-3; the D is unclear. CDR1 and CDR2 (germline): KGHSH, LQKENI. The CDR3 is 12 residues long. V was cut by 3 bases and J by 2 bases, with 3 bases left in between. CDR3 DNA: TGTGCCAGCTCACCGTCCACAGATACGCAGTATTTT. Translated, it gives CASSPSTDTQYF. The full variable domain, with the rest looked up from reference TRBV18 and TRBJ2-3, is NAGVMQNPRHLVRRRGQEARLRCSPMKGHSHVYWYRQLPEEGLKFMVYLQKENIIDESGMPKERFSAEFPKEGPSILRIQQVVRGDSAAYFCASSPSTDTQYFGPGTRLTVL.

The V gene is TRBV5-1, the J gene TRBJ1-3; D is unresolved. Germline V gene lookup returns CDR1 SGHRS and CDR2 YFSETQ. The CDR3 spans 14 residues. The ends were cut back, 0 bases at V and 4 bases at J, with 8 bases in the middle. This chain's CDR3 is CASSLEAEGNTIYF. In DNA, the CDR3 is TGCGCCAGCAGCTTGGAGGCAGAAGGAAACACCATATATTTT.

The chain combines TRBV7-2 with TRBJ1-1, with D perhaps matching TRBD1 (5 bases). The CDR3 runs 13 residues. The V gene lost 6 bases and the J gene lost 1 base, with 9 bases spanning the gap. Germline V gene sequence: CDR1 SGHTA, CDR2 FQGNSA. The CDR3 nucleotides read TGTGCCAGCAGTCGACAGAGGAACACTGAAGCTTTCTTT. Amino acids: CASSRQRNTEAFF.

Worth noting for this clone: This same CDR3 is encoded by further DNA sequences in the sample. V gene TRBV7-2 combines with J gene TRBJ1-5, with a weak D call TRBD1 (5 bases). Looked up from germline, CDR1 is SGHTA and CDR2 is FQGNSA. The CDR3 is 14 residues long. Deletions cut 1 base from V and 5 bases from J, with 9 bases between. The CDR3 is CASSLEGYDQPQHF. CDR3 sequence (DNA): TGTGCCAGCAGCTTAGAGGGGTATGATCAGCCCCAGCATTTT.

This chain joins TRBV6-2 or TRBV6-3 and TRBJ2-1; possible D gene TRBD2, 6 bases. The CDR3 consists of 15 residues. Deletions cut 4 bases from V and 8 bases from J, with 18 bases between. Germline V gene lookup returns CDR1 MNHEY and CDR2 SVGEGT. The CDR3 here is CASSSPTAGEDEQFF. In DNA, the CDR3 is TGTGCCAGCAGTTCCCCTACGGCTGGGGAGGATGAGCAGTTCTTC.

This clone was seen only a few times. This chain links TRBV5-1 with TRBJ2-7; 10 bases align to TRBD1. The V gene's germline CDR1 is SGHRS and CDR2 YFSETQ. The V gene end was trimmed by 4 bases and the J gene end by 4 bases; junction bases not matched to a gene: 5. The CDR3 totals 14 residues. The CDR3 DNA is TGCGCCAGCAGCGGAAGACAGGGGGCTTACGAGCAGTACTTC. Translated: CASSGRQGAYEQYF. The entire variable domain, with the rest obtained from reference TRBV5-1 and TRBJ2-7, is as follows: KAGVTQTPRYLIKTRGQQVTLSCSPISGHRSVSWYQQTPGQGLQFLFEYFSETQRNKGNFPGRFSGRQFSNSRSEMNVSTLELGDSALYLCASSGRQGAYEQYFGPGTRLTVT.

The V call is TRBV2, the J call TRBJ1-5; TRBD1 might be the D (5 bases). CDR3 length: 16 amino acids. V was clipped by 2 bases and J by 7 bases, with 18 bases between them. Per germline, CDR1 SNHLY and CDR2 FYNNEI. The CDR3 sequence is CASSENPGNLGQPQHF. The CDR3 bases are TGTGCCAGCAGTGAAAATCCAGGGAACCTAGGACAGCCCCAGCATTTT.

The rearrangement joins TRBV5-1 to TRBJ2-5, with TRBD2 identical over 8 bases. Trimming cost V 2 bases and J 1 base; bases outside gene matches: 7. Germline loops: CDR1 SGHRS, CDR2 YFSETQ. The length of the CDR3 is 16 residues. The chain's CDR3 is CASSFSTGGGQETQYF. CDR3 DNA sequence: TGCGCCAGCAGCTTCAGTACGGGAGGGGGCCAAGAGACCCAGTACTTC.

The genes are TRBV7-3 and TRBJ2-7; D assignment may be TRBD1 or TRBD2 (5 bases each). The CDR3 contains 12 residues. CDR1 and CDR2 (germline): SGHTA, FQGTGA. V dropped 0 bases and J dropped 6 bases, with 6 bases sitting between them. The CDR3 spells CASSLTGTEQYF. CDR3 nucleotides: TGTGCCAGCAGCTTAACGGGGACCGAGCAGTACTTC.

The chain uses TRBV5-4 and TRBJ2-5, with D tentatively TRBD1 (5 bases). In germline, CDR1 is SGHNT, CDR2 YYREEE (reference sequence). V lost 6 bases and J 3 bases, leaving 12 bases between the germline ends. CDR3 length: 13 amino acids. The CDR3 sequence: CASTLGAEETQYF. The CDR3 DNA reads TGTGCCAGCACCCTAGGGGCCGAAGAGACCCAGTACTTC.

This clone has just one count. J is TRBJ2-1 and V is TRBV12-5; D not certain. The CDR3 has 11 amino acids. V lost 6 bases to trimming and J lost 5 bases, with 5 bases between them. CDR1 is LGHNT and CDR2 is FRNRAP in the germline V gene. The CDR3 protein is CASGLDNEQFF. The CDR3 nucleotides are TGTGCTAGTGGGCTAGACAATGAGCAGTTCTTC.

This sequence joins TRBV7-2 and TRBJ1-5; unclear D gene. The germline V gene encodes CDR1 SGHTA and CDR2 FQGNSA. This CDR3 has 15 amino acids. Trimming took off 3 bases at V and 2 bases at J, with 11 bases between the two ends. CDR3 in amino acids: CASSFSDLGNQPQHF. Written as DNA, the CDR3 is TGTGCCAGCAGCTTTAGTGACCTGGGCAATCAGCCCCAGCATTTT.

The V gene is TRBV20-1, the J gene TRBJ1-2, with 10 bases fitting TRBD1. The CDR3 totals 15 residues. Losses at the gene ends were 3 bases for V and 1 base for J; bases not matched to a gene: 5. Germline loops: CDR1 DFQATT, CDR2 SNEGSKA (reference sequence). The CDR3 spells CSASRQGADNYGYTF. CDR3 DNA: TGCAGTGCTAGTAGACAGGGGGCTGATAACTATGGCTACACCTTC.

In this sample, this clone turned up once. This chain's CDR3 is CASSITRGHDYGYTF. CDR3 in DNA: TGTGCCAGTAGTATAACCAGGGGGCATGACTATGGCTACACCTTC. The V and J genes are TRBV19 and TRBJ1-2, with 8 bases lining up with TRBD1. The germline V gene has CDR1 LNHDA and CDR2 SQIVND (reference sequence). The junction had 5 bases not matched to a gene; V was cut back by 2 bases and J by 3 bases. The length of the CDR3 is 15 residues.

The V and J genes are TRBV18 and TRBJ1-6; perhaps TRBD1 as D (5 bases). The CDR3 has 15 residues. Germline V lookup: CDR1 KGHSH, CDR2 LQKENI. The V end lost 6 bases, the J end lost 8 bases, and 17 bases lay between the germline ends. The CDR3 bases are TGTGCCAGCTCTCGAGGGTTGGGGGGTGATTCACCCCTCCACTTT. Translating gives CASSRGLGGDSPLHF.

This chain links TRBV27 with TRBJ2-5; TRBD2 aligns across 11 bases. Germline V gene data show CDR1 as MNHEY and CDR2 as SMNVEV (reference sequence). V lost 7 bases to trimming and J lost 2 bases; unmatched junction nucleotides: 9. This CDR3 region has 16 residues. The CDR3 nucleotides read TGTGCCAGCAAATATACTAGCGGGGGTACTCAAGAGACCCAGTACTTC. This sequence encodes CASKYTSGGTQETQYF.

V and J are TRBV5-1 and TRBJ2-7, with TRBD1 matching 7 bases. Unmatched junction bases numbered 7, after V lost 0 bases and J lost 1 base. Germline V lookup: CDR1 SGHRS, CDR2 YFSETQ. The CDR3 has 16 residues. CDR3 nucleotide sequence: TGCGCCAGCAGCTTGGGAGAGGGGGCGATATCCTACGAGCAGTACTTC. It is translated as CASSLGEGAISYEQYF.

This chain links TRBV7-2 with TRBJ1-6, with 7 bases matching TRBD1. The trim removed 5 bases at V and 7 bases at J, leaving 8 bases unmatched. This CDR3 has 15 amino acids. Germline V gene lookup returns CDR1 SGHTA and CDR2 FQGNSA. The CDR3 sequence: CASSAPGTANSPLHF. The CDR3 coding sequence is TGTGCCAGCAGCGCACCCGGGACAGCCAATTCACCCCTCCACTTT.

The CDR3 DNA is TGCGCCAGCAGCCAAGAATCCGGGATCTACGAGCAGTACTTC. Translating it yields CASSQESGIYEQYF. The chain links TRBV4-1 to TRBJ2-7; TRBD2 might be the D (5 bases). The CDR3 is 14 amino acids. The V end lost 0 bases, the J end lost 3 bases, and 9 bases lay between the germline ends. Per germline, CDR1 MGHRA and CDR2 YSYEKL.

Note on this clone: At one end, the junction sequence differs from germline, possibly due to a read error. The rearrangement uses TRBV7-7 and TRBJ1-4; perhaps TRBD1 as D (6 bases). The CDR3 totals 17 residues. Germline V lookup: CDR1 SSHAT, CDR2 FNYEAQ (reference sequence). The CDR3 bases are TGTGCTAGCAGTCAAAAGGGGACACCTCTCCTTAATGAAAAACTGTTTTTT. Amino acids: CASSQKGTPLLNEKLFF.

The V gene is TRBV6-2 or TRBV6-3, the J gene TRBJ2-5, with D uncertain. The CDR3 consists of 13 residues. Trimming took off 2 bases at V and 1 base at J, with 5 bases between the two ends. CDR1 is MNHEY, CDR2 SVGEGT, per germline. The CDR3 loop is CASSYGSQETQYF. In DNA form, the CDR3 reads TGTGCCAGCAGTTACGGCAGCCAAGAGACCCAGTACTTC.

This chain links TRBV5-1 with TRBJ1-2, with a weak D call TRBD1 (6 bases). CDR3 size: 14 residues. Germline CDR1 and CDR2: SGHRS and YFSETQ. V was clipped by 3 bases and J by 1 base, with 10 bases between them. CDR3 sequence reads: CASSSEGGNYGYTF. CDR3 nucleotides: TGCGCCAGCAGCTCCGAAGGGGGTAACTATGGCTACACCTTC.

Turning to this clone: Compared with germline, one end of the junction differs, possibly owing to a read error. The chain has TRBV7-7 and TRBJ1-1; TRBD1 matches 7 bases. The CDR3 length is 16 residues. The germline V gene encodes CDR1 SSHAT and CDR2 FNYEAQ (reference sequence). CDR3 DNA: TGTGCTAGCAGCCGACTCAACGGGACAGCTAACACTGAAGCTTTCTTT. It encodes CASSRLNGTANTEAFF.

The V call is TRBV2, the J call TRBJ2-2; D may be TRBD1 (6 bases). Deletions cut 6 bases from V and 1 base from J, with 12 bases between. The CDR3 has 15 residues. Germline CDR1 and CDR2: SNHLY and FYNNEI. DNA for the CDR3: TGTGCCAGCAGGGCGGACAGCAGGAACACCGGGGAGCTGTTTTTT. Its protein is CASRADSRNTGELFF.

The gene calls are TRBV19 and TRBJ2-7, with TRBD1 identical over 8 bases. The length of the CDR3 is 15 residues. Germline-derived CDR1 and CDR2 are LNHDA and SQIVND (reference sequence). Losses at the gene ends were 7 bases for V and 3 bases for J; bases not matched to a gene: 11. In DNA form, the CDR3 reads TGTGCCAGTACTATTGGACAGGGAGCCCTCTACGAGCAGTACTTC. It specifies CASTIGQGALYEQYF.

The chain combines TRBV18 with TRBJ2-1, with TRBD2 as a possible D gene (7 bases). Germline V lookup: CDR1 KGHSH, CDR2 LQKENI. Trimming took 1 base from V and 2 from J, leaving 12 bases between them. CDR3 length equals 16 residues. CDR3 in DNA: TGTGCCAGCTCACCACAGAGGGGGGGCGCCTACAATGAGCAGTTCTTC. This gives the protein CASSPQRGGAYNEQFF. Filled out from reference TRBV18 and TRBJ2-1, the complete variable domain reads NAGVMQNPRHLVRRRGQEARLRCSPMKGHSHVYWYRQLPEEGLKFMVYLQKENIIDESGMPKERFSAEFPKEGPSILRIQQVVRGDSAAYFCASSPQRGGAYNEQFFGPGTRLTVL.